This T cell receptor (beta chain) was sequenced during a study of OX40 agonist ivuxolimab in advanced cancers. Study in general: The drug used for patients, ivuxolimab, was an agonistic anti-OX40 (CD134) antibody. Allowance was made for prior anti-PD-1, anti-PD-L1 or anti-CTLA-4 therapy, and roughly 40% had some. General study results and limits: Expanded clones tended on average to be more numerous among CD8+ T cells than CD4+.

V was trimmed by 7 bases and J by 6 bases, leaving 13 bases between them. Per the germline V gene, CDR1 is MGHDK and CDR2 is SYGVNS. The CDR3 is made up of 14 amino acids. Collection of blood occurred at baseline, at cycle 4 day 1, and at cycle 7 day 1. Measured with immunoSEQ multiplex PCR; TCRdb has only the in-frame clones, and not every one. Of some 98,000 clones in the sample, 85% to 95% are singletons; the top ten hold around 0.25%. About this clone itself: Its target is unknown.

This chain uses TRBV25-1 with TRBJ1-6; tentative D call: TRBD1 (5 bases). Source: CD4+ or CD8+ T cells sorted from blood, taken in a trial of the OX40 agonist ivuxolimab. The sequence was obtained from an adult with an advanced solid tumor such as melanoma, head and neck, liver or kidney cancer. As DNA, the CDR3 is TGTGCCAGCAAGGGGTACTCCCTTAATTCACCCCTCCACTTT. It encodes CASKGYSLNSPLHF.